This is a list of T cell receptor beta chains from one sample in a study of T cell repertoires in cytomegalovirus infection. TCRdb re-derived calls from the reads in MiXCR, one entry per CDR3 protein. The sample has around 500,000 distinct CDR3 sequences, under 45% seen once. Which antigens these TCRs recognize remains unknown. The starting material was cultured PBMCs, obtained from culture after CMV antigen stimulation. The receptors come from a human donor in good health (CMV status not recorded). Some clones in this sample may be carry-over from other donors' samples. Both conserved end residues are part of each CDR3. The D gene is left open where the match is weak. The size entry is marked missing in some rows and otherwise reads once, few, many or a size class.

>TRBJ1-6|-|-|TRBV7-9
CASSLSRGFSPLHF
TGTGCCAGCAGCCTCTCACGGGGATTCTCACCCCTCCACTTT
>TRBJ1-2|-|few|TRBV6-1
CASSIQGIRGYTF
TGTGCCAGCAGCATCCAGGGGATTCGAGGCTACACCTTC
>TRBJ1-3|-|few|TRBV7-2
CASSLSTDTIYF
TGTGCCAGCAGCTTATCAACGGACACCATATATTTT
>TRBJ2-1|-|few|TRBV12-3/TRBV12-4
CASSPGLTNEQFF
TGTGCCAGCAGCCCAGGACTTACCAATGAGCAGTTCTTC
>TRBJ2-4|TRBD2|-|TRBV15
CATSASTSGGNIQYF
TGTGCCACCAGCGCCTCGACTAGCGGGGGAAACATTCAGTACTTC
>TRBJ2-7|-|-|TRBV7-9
CASMKLREQYF
TGTGCCAGCATGAAATTGCGGGAGCAGTACTTC
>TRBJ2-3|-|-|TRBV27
CASSSEGYSTDTQYF
TGTGCCAGCAGTTCCGAGGGCTACAGCACAGATACGCAGTATTTT
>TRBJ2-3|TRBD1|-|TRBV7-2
CASTPTGQDTQYF
TGTGCCAGCACCCCGACAGGACAGGACACGCAGTATTTT
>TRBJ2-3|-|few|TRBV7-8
CASRLPGSTQYF
TGTGCCAGCAGACTTCCGGGTTCCACGCAGTATTTT
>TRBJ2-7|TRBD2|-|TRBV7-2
CASSTTTSGAYEQYF
TGTGCCAGCAGCACAACTACTAGCGGAGCCTACGAGCAGTACTTC
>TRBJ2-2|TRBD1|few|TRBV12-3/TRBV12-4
CATHRGATGELFF
TGTGCCACCCACAGGGGCGCCACCGGGGAGCTGTTTTTT
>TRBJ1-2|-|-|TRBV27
CASSLSIEDGYTF
TGTGCCAGCAGTTTATCGATCGAGGATGGCTACACCTTC
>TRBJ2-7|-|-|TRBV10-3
CASKPKTGDSNVGEQYF
TGTGCCAGTAAACCCAAAACGGGCGACAGTAATGTTGGGGAGCAGTACTTC
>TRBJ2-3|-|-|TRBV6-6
CASSYDLGDTQYF
TGTGCCAGCAGTTACGATTTGGGAGATACGCAGTATTTT
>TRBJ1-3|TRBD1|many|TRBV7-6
CASSQSRGHIGNTIYF
TGTGCCAGCAGCCAAAGTAGGGGGCATATTGGAAACACCATATATTTT
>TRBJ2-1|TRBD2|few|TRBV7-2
CASSFSAGGFFEQFF
TGTGCCAGCAGCTTTTCGGCGGGAGGCTTCTTTGAGCAGTTCTTC
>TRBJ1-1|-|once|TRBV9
CASTRALLNTEAFF
TGTGCCAGCACCCGAGCGCTGCTGAACACTGAAGCTTTCTTT
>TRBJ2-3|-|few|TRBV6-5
CASRWTRTTDTQYF
TGTGCCAGCAGATGGACAAGGACCACAGATACGCAGTATTTT
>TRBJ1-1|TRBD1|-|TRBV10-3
CAISGTGRGTEAFF
TGTGCCATCAGTGGGACAGGGAGGGGCACTGAAGCTTTCTTT
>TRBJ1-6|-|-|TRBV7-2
CASSLRQENSPLHF
TGTGCCAGCAGCTTGCGACAGGAAAATTCACCCCTCCACTTT
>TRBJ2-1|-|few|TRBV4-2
CASSPDIGGSYNEQFF
TGTGCCAGCAGCCCGGACATCGGGGGTTCGTACAATGAGCAGTTCTTC
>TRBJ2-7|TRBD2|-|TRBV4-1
CASSQTSGIQAEQYF
TGCGCCAGCAGCCAGACTAGCGGGATTCAAGCCGAGCAGTACTTC
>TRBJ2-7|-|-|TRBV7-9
CASSIRLRRTYYEQYF
TGTGCCAGCAGCATAAGGCTCCGTAGGACCTACTACGAGCAGTACTTC
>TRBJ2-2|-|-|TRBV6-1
CASSEYGGELFF
TGTGCCAGCAGTGAATATGGCGGGGAGCTGTTTTTT
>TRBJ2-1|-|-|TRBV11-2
CASSLEMGSYEQFF
TGTGCCAGCAGCTTAGAAATGGGAAGCTATGAGCAGTTCTTC
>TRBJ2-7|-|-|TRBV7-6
CASSLGKGLAYEQYF
TGTGCCAGCAGCTTAGGGAAGGGCCTCGCCTACGAGCAGTACTTC
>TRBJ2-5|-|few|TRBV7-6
CASSPRTPRETQYF
TGTGCCAGCAGCCCAAGGACACCCCGGGAGACCCAGTACTTC
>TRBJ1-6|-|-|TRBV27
CASSSRLSPLHF
TGTGCCAGCAGTTCCCGGCTTTCACCCCTCCACTTT
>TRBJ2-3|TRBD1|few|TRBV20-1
CSARDPRGQDTQYF
TGCAGTGCTAGAGATCCCAGGGGGCAAGATACGCAGTATTTT
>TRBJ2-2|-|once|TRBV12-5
CASGLVREDRDGNTGELFF
TGTGCTAGTGGTTTGGTACGGGAGGACAGGGATGGGAACACCGGGGAGCTGTTTTTT
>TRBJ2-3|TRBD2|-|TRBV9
CASSARGTSVTDTQYF
TGTGCCAGCAGCGCCAGGGGGACTAGCGTTACAGATACGCAGTATTTT
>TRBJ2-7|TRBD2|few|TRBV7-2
CASSLGRRGGGYEQYF
TGTGCCAGCAGCTTAGGGCGGCGGGGGGGCGGGTACGAGCAGTACTTC
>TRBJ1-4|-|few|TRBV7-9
CASSLGQGDEKLFF
TGTGCCAGCAGCTTAGGGCAGGGAGATGAAAAACTGTTTTTT
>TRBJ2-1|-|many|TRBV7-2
CASGEQGDNEQFF
TGTGCCAGTGGGGAGCAGGGAGACAATGAGCAGTTCTTC
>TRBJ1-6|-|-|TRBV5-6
CASSLAGVHSPLHF
TGTGCCAGCAGCTTGGCTGGGGTGCATTCACCCCTCCACTTT
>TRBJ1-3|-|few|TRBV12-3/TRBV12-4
CASSLTLSISGNTIYF
TGTGCCAGCAGTTTGACCCTATCTATCTCTGGAAACACCATATATTTT
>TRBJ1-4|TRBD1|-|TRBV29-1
CSVEGGEPGEKLFF
TGCAGCGTGGAAGGGGGCGAACCGGGTGAAAAACTGTTTTTT
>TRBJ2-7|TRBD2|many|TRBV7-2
CASSFGLATYEQYF
TGTGCCAGCAGCTTCGGACTAGCGACCTACGAGCAGTACTTC
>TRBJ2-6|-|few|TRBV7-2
CASSSMTPGANVLTF
TGTGCCAGCAGCTCCATGACTCCTGGGGCCAACGTCCTGACTTTC
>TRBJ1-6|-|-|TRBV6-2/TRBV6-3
CASSSLREGNNSPLHF
TGTGCCAGCAGTTCCCTCCGGGAAGGGAATAATTCACCCCTCCACTTT
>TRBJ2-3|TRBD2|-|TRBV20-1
CSAARYSGVEGDTQYF
TGCAGTGCTGCCCGTTATAGCGGGGTCGAAGGAGATACGCAGTATTTT